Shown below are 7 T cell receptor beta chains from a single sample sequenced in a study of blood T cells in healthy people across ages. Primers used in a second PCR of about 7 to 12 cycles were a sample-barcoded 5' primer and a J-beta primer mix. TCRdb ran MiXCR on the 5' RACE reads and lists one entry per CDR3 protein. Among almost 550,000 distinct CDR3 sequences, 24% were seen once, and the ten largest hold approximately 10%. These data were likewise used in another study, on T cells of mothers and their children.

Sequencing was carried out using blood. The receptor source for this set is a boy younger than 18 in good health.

CDR3 amino acids: CASSVEEQGSYNEQFF. CDR3 nucleotide sequence: TGTGCCAGCAGCGTAGAGGAACAGGGCTCTTACAATGAGCAGTTCTTC. The chain combines TRBV9 with TRBJ2-5; D is possibly TRBD1 (6 bases). The J call is uncertain, as TRBJ2-1 better fits the DNA end. Looked up from germline, CDR1 is SGDLS and CDR2 is YYNGEE. The CDR3 has 16 residues.

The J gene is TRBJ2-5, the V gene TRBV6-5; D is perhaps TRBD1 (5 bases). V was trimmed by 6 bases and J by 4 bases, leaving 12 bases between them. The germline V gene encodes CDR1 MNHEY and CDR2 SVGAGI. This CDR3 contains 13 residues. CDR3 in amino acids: CASSRRRGETQYF. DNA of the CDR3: TGTGCCAGCAGCCGACGTAGGGGAGAGACCCAGTACTTC.

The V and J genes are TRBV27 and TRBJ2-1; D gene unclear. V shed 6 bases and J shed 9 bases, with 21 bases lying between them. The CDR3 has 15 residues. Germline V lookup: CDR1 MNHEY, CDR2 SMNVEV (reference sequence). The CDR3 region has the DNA TGTGCCAGCAGCTCGGACCCATACACCTTGGGTGAGCAGTTCTTC. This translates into CASSSDPYTLGEQFF.

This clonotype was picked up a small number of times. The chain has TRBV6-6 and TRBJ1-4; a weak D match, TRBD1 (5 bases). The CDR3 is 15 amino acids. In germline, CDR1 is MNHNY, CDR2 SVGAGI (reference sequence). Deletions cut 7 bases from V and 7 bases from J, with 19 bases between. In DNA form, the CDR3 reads TGTGCCAGCACCAATTCAGGGTACTTTGGTGAAAAACTGTTTTTT. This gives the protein CASTNSGYFGEKLFF.

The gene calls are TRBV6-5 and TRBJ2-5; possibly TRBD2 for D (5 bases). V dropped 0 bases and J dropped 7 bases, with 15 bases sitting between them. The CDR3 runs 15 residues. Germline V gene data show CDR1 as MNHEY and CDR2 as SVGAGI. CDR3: CASSYSVPGKGTQYF. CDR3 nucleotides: TGTGCCAGCAGTTACTCAGTTCCGGGGAAGGGGACCCAGTACTTC.

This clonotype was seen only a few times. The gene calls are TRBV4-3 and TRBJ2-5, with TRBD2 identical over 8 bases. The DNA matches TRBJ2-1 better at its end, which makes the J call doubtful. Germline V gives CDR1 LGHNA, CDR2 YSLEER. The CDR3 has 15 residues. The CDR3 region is CASSRRPLAVNEQFF. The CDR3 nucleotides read TGCGCCAGCAGCCGGAGACCACTAGCGGTAAATGAGCAGTTCTTC.

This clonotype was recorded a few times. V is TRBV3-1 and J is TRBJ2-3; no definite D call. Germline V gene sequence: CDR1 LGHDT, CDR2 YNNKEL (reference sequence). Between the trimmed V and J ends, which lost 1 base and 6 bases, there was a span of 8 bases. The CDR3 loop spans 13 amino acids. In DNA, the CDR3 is TGTGCCAGCAGCCAAGCCTTTGGGGATACGCAGTATTTT. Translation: CASSQAFGDTQYF.